This T cell receptor (beta chain) derives from a study of cytomegalovirus exposure and HLA in healthy donors. Study findings and constraints: According to a later analysis, most TCR beta chains associated with CMV appeared HLA-restricted. In a later analysis, a genetic analysis reported fewer productive-TCR N-insertions in an Asian-associated ancestry cluster than the cohort average. Clonal expansion was found to be greater in HLA-associated TCR beta chains than in equally common others in a later analysis.

The length of the CDR3 is 13 residues. CDR1 SNHLY and CDR2 FYNNEI come from the germline V gene. The V and J ends lost 6 bases and 5 bases, in that order; junction bases with no gene match: 1. As to this clone: Its antigen is undetermined.

The PCR ran on 60 Vbeta and 13 Jbeta primers. Clones were sequenced by immunoSEQ multiplex PCR, and TCRdb holds only the in-frame ones, with some missing. Here the sample spans some 110,000 clones, roughly 74% being singletons. V usage is TRBV2 and J usage is TRBJ1-6; TRBD1 agrees at 7 bases. This sequence was found in a woman aged 30 to 39 in good health and CMV-seronegative. Sequences were obtained from PBMCs. The CDR3 protein is CASRGGHNSPLHF. CDR3 coding DNA: TGTGCCAGCAGAGGGGGCCATAATTCACCCCTCCACTTT.